The rows below give T cell receptor beta chains drawn from one sample of a study of CD8 T cells in Susac syndrome. Via MiXCR, TCRdb re-called the immunoSEQ multiplex PCR reads, giving one row per CDR3 protein. In the table there are some 260,000 distinct CDR3 sequences, around 95% of which are singletons. Source material: CD4+ T cells from PBMCs. Every receptor here comes from a human donor with multiple sclerosis. Each CDR3 is given with its conserved first and last residue. A D gene is named only where the DNA matches it firmly. The listing skips clone size in some rows; elsewhere it reads once, few, many or a size class.

CDR3 protein: CASGGVREKLFF
CDR3 DNA: TGCGCCAGCGGTGGGGTAAGGGAAAAACTGTTTTTT
V gene: TRBV4-1
D gene: -
clone size: -
J gene: TRBJ1-4

CDR3 protein: CASSLQDRGSYEQYF
CDR3 DNA: TGCGCCAGCAGCTTGCAGGACAGGGGATCCTACGAGCAGTACTTC
V gene: TRBV5-1
D gene: TRBD1
clone size: -
J gene: TRBJ2-7

CDR3 protein: CASSVSQNTEAFF
CDR3 DNA: TGTGCCAGCAGCGTATCACAGAACACTGAAGCTTTCTTT
V gene: TRBV9
D gene: -
clone size: -
J gene: TRBJ1-1

CDR3 protein: CSVRLLSGNTIYF
CDR3 DNA: TGCAGCGTTCGACTGCTCTCTGGAAACACCATATATTTT
V gene: TRBV29-1
D gene: -
clone size: -
J gene: TRBJ1-3

CDR3 protein: CASSQGIGVRTDTQYF
CDR3 DNA: TGCGCCAGCAGCCAAGGGATAGGGGTTCGCACAGATACGCAGTATTTT
V gene: TRBV4-1
D gene: -
clone size: once
J gene: TRBJ2-3

CDR3 protein: CASSLMSPASFQETQYF
CDR3 DNA: TGTGCCAGCAGCTTAATGTCCCCGGCTAGCTTCCAAGAGACCCAGTACTTC
V gene: TRBV7-9
D gene: -
clone size: -
J gene: TRBJ2-5

CDR3 protein: CASSPGDAPAFF
CDR3 DNA: TGTGCCAGCAGCCCAGGAGACGCTCCGGCTTTCTTT
V gene: TRBV11-2
D gene: -
clone size: -
J gene: TRBJ1-1

CDR3 protein: CASSLAYYTDTQYF
CDR3 DNA: TGTGCCAGCAGCTTAGCCTACTACACAGATACGCAGTATTTT
V gene: TRBV7-2
D gene: -
clone size: -
J gene: TRBJ2-3

CDR3 protein: CASSLSIGEQFF
CDR3 DNA: TGTGCCAGCAGCCTAAGTATCGGGGAGCAGTTCTTC
V gene: TRBV12-3/TRBV12-4
D gene: -
clone size: -
J gene: TRBJ2-1

CDR3 protein: CASSRTVSSNQPQHF
CDR3 DNA: TGTGCCAGCAGTCGGACAGTCTCAAGCAATCAGCCCCAGCATTTT
V gene: TRBV6-5
D gene: -
clone size: once
J gene: TRBJ1-5

CDR3 protein: CASSLSPKNIQYF
CDR3 DNA: TGTGCCAGCAGCCTTAGTCCCAAAAACATTCAGTACTTC
V gene: TRBV11-1
D gene: -
clone size: -
J gene: TRBJ2-4

CDR3 protein: CASGVSGGRRDTQYF
CDR3 DNA: TGTGCCAGCGGAGTTAGCGGGGGGCGAAGAGATACGCAGTATTTT
V gene: TRBV6-1
D gene: TRBD2
clone size: -
J gene: TRBJ2-3

CDR3 protein: CASILGTGFQPQHF
CDR3 DNA: TGTGCCAGCATCCTCGGGACAGGGTTTCAGCCCCAGCATTTT
V gene: TRBV12-3/TRBV12-4
D gene: TRBD1
clone size: -
J gene: TRBJ1-5

CDR3 protein: CASSEYGGQSEQFF
CDR3 DNA: TGTGCCAGCAGTGAATATGGTGGCCAATCTGAGCAGTTCTTC
V gene: TRBV25-1
D gene: -
clone size: -
J gene: TRBJ2-1

CDR3 protein: CASSRDRVDEQYF
CDR3 DNA: TGTGCCAGCAGCCGGGACAGGGTGGACGAGCAGTACTTC
V gene: TRBV9
D gene: TRBD1
clone size: once
J gene: TRBJ2-7

CDR3 protein: CASSILRPFVGTDTQYF
CDR3 DNA: TGTGCCAGCAGCATCCTAAGACCGTTCGTCGGCACAGATACGCAGTATTTT
V gene: TRBV7-2
D gene: -
clone size: -
J gene: TRBJ2-3

CDR3 protein: CASSQDASGSYNEQFF
CDR3 DNA: TGCGCCAGCAGCCAAGATGCTAGCGGGAGCTACAATGAGCAGTTCTTC
V gene: TRBV4-1
D gene: TRBD2
clone size: once
J gene: TRBJ2-1

CDR3 protein: CASSSTGPRRREQFF
CDR3 DNA: TGTGCCAGCAGTTCCACAGGTCCCCGGCGGAGGGAGCAGTTCTTC
V gene: TRBV12-3/TRBV12-4
D gene: -
clone size: -
J gene: TRBJ2-1

CDR3 protein: CASSLGTGTNTEAFF
CDR3 DNA: TGTGCCAGCAGCCTCGGGACGGGGACGAACACTGAAGCTTTCTTT
V gene: TRBV5-6
D gene: -
clone size: -
J gene: TRBJ1-1

CDR3 protein: CASSSLRGADTQYF
CDR3 DNA: TGTGCCAGCAGCTCCCTAAGGGGGGCAGATACGCAGTATTTT
V gene: TRBV12-3/TRBV12-4
D gene: -
clone size: -
J gene: TRBJ2-3

CDR3 protein: CASSPRRGTEAFF
CDR3 DNA: TGTGCCAGCAGTCCCCGACGGGGTACTGAAGCTTTCTTT
V gene: TRBV6-5
D gene: -
clone size: -
J gene: TRBJ1-1

CDR3 protein: CARTKSSYEQYF
CDR3 DNA: TGTGCCCGGACGAAGAGCTCCTACGAGCAGTACTTC
V gene: TRBV6-4
D gene: -
clone size: -
J gene: TRBJ2-7

CDR3 protein: CASALGVALQGGTQYF
CDR3 DNA: TGTGCCAGCGCCCTCGGGGTAGCCTTACAGGGGGGGACCCAGTACTTC
V gene: TRBV27
D gene: TRBD1
clone size: -
J gene: TRBJ2-5

CDR3 protein: CSARFEGETQYF
CDR3 DNA: TGCAGTGCTAGATTTGAGGGAGAGACCCAGTACTTC
V gene: TRBV20-1
D gene: -
clone size: -
J gene: TRBJ2-5

CDR3 protein: CSSYPSNEQYF
CDR3 DNA: TGCAGTTCTTACCCTAGTAACGAGCAGTACTTC
V gene: TRBV20-1
D gene: -
clone size: -
J gene: TRBJ2-7

CDR3 protein: CASTLAAQETQYF
CDR3 DNA: TGTGCCAGCACACTAGCGGCCCAAGAGACCCAGTACTTC
V gene: TRBV3-1
D gene: TRBD2
clone size: once
J gene: TRBJ2-5